This paragraph reports one T cell receptor beta chain. This sample was included in a study of blood T cell repertoires in COVID-19. Overall study: PBMCs, B-cell-depleted T cells, or T cells provided the cDNA or gDNA that made up the material.

Clones were read by immunoSEQ multiplex PCR, and TCRdb kept only the in-frame ones, dropping some. The table shows around 15,000 clones, with 70% to 90% occurring only once. Unmatched junction bases numbered 6, after V lost 4 bases and J lost 2 bases. The germline CDR1 and CDR2 sequences are SGHDT and YYEEEE. The CDR3 sequence is 15 residues long. The sequence came from a human donor in a cohort sampled during active COVID-19. V is TRBV5-6 and J is TRBJ2-7; 10 bases are a match to TRBD1. The sequenced sample consisted of peripheral blood. The CDR3 here is CASSDSGQGTYEQYF. DNA for the CDR3: TGTGCCAGCAGCGACTCGGGACAGGGGACCTACGAGCAGTACTTC.